This is a list of T cell receptor beta chains from one sample in a study of blood T cell repertoires in COVID-19. Profiled with immunoSEQ multiplex PCR; TCRdb holds only in-frame clones, not every one. The data show about 95,000 clones, around 90% seen once. Input material: peripheral blood. The receptors shown here come from a woman in her 70s with acute or convalescent COVID-19. The CDR3 runs from the conserved cysteine through the conserved F or W. Each record gives: D gene, CDR3 length, J gene, clone size, V gene, CDR3 DNA, CDR3 protein. A D gene is named only where the DNA matches it firmly. The size entry is marked missing in some rows and otherwise reads once, few, many or a size class.

d_call: TRBD1
cdr3_length: 17
j_call: TRBJ1-5
clone_size: -
v_call: TRBV10-2
cdr3_nt: TGCGCCAGCAGTCTCGGTCAGGGGGCTGTCGGCAATCAGCCCCAGCATTTT
cdr3_aa: CASSLGQGAVGNQPQHF

d_call: TRBD1
cdr3_length: 14
j_call: TRBJ1-6
clone_size: -
v_call: TRBV5-1
cdr3_nt: TGCGCCAGCAGCTTAAACAGGGGAGGTTCACCCCTCCACTTT
cdr3_aa: CASSLNRGGSPLHF

d_call: -
cdr3_length: 13
j_call: TRBJ2-4
clone_size: -
v_call: TRBV12-3/TRBV12-4
cdr3_nt: TGTGCCAGCAACCCCGGGACTCAAAACATTCAGTACTTC
cdr3_aa: CASNPGTQNIQYF

d_call: -
cdr3_length: 15
j_call: TRBJ1-1
clone_size: -
v_call: TRBV24-1
cdr3_nt: TGTGCCACCAGTGACTCCGGAGGGGTCAACACTGAAGCTTTCTTT
cdr3_aa: CATSDSGGVNTEAFF

d_call: -
cdr3_length: 12
j_call: TRBJ2-1
clone_size: -
v_call: TRBV29-1
cdr3_nt: TGCAGCGTTCTACTTAATTCGAATGAGCAGTTCTTC
cdr3_aa: CSVLLNSNEQFF

d_call: TRBD1
cdr3_length: 14
j_call: TRBJ1-1
clone_size: once
v_call: TRBV7-9
cdr3_nt: TGTGCCAGCAGCTTCGGGACAGTGAACACTGAAGCTTTCTTT
cdr3_aa: CASSFGTVNTEAFF

d_call: -
cdr3_length: 16
j_call: TRBJ1-2
clone_size: -
v_call: TRBV9
cdr3_nt: TGTGCCAGCAGCGTAGCTCGGGGGGGGAGGAACTATGGCTACACCTTC
cdr3_aa: CASSVARGGRNYGYTF

d_call: -
cdr3_length: 16
j_call: TRBJ1-1
clone_size: few
v_call: TRBV19
cdr3_nt: TGTGCCAGTAGGTCACCAAGGGTAGGGGCTCGCGCTGAAGCTTTCTTT
cdr3_aa: CASRSPRVGARAEAFF

d_call: -
cdr3_length: 16
j_call: TRBJ2-6
clone_size: once
v_call: TRBV6-6
cdr3_nt: TGTGCCAGCAGTCGAAGCCGAGCGACGGCTCCGAACGTCCTGACTTTC
cdr3_aa: CASSRSRATAPNVLTF

d_call: -
cdr3_length: 13
j_call: TRBJ1-2
clone_size: -
v_call: TRBV6-5
cdr3_nt: TGTGCCAGCAGTTACAGCCTTCGCTATGGCTACACCTTC
cdr3_aa: CASSYSLRYGYTF

d_call: TRBD1
cdr3_length: 16
j_call: TRBJ1-4
clone_size: few
v_call: TRBV5-1
cdr3_nt: TGCGCCAGCAGCTTAGCCGGGACAGGAGGCGATGAAAAACTGTTTTTT
cdr3_aa: CASSLAGTGGDEKLFF

d_call: TRBD1
cdr3_length: 16
j_call: TRBJ1-5
clone_size: -
v_call: TRBV7-9
cdr3_nt: TGTGCCAGCAGCCCTTGGACAGGGGCGAGCAATCAGCCCCAGCATTTT
cdr3_aa: CASSPWTGASNQPQHF

d_call: TRBD2
cdr3_length: 17
j_call: TRBJ2-5
clone_size: -
v_call: TRBV7-2
cdr3_nt: TGTGCCAGCAGCCCACCGGGACTAGCGGGGGGTCAAGAGACCCAGTACTTC
cdr3_aa: CASSPPGLAGGQETQYF

d_call: TRBD1
cdr3_length: 15
j_call: TRBJ1-1
clone_size: -
v_call: TRBV25-1
cdr3_nt: TGTGCCAGCAGAGACAGGGGGCGCCCGGACACTGAAGCTTTCTTT
cdr3_aa: CASRDRGRPDTEAFF

d_call: TRBD1
cdr3_length: 14
j_call: TRBJ2-5
clone_size: -
v_call: TRBV11-2
cdr3_nt: TGTGCCAGCAGCTTAGGAGGGGGCTTAGAGACCCAGTACTTC
cdr3_aa: CASSLGGGLETQYF

d_call: TRBD1
cdr3_length: 18
j_call: TRBJ2-6
clone_size: -
v_call: TRBV5-1
cdr3_nt: TGCGCCAGCAGCCCGAGACAGGGAATGTTCTCTGGGGCCAACGTCCTGACTTTC
cdr3_aa: CASSPRQGMFSGANVLTF

d_call: TRBD1
cdr3_length: 16
j_call: TRBJ2-1
clone_size: -
v_call: TRBV28
cdr3_nt: TGTGCCAGCACCCCAGGGACAGGGAACTCCTACAATGAGCAGTTCTTC
cdr3_aa: CASTPGTGNSYNEQFF

d_call: -
cdr3_length: 15
j_call: TRBJ2-1
clone_size: -
v_call: TRBV28
cdr3_nt: TGTGCCAGCAGGCGAGATGCGTTCGGGAAGAATGAGCAGTTCTTC
cdr3_aa: CASRRDAFGKNEQFF

d_call: TRBD1
cdr3_length: 15
j_call: TRBJ2-7
clone_size: -
v_call: TRBV24-1
cdr3_nt: TGTGCCACCAGTGATCGAGGGGACAGGGCCTACGAGCAGTACTTC
cdr3_aa: CATSDRGDRAYEQYF

d_call: TRBD2
cdr3_length: 15
j_call: TRBJ2-3
clone_size: -
v_call: TRBV19
cdr3_nt: TGTGCCAGTAGTATGGCTAGCGGGAGGGCAGATACGCAGTATTTT
cdr3_aa: CASSMASGRADTQYF

d_call: -
cdr3_length: 18
j_call: TRBJ2-6
clone_size: -
v_call: TRBV28
cdr3_nt: TGTGCCAGCAGTCTGACCCGGGACTGGAGCTCTGGGGCCAACGTCCTGACTTTC
cdr3_aa: CASSLTRDWSSGANVLTF

d_call: TRBD2
cdr3_length: 16
j_call: TRBJ2-1
clone_size: -
v_call: TRBV15
cdr3_nt: TGTGCCACCAGCAGGGAACTAGCGAGCTCCTACAATGAGCAGTTCTTC
cdr3_aa: CATSRELASSYNEQFF

d_call: -
cdr3_length: 17
j_call: TRBJ2-1
clone_size: -
v_call: TRBV5-6
cdr3_nt: TGTGCCAGCAGCTTACTCTTCGCTAAGAGCGACTACAATGAGCAGTTCTTC
cdr3_aa: CASSLLFAKSDYNEQFF

d_call: TRBD1
cdr3_length: 12
j_call: TRBJ1-4
clone_size: -
v_call: TRBV11-2
cdr3_nt: TGTGCCAGCAGAGGGTGGGACAGCTCACTGTTTTTT
cdr3_aa: CASRGWDSSLFF

d_call: TRBD1
cdr3_length: 14
j_call: TRBJ2-7
clone_size: -
v_call: TRBV5-1
cdr3_nt: TGCGCCAGCAGCTACCGGGACAGGGGAGAGGTGCAGTACTTC
cdr3_aa: CASSYRDRGEVQYF

d_call: -
cdr3_length: 13
j_call: TRBJ1-1
clone_size: -
v_call: TRBV7-8
cdr3_nt: TGTGCCAGCAGCGCCCAGGGTTACACTGAAGCTTTCTTT
cdr3_aa: CASSAQGYTEAFF

d_call: -
cdr3_length: 13
j_call: TRBJ2-5
clone_size: -
v_call: TRBV11-3
cdr3_nt: TGTGCCAGCAGCGGGGCAGTACAAGAGACCCAGTACTTC
cdr3_aa: CASSGAVQETQYF

d_call: TRBD1
cdr3_length: 15
j_call: TRBJ1-5
clone_size: few
v_call: TRBV28
cdr3_nt: TGTGCCAGCAGATCGCAGGGGGCTGAAGATCTGGCCCAGCATTTT
cdr3_aa: CASRSQGAEDLAQHF

d_call: -
cdr3_length: 17
j_call: TRBJ1-5
clone_size: -
v_call: TRBV28
cdr3_nt: TGTGCCAGCAGTCGCTCTCGGGCGGGGGCTAGCAATCAGCCCCAGCATTTT
cdr3_aa: CASSRSRAGASNQPQHF

d_call: -
cdr3_length: 13
j_call: TRBJ1-2
clone_size: -
v_call: TRBV7-8
cdr3_nt: TGTGCCAGCAGCTTAGTACAGAACTATGGCTACACCTTC
cdr3_aa: CASSLVQNYGYTF

d_call: -
cdr3_length: 14
j_call: TRBJ1-5
clone_size: -
v_call: TRBV19
cdr3_nt: TGTGCCAGTAGTCCCGCCGGGGTGGCTCAGCCCCAGCATTTT
cdr3_aa: CASSPAGVAQPQHF

d_call: -
cdr3_length: 17
j_call: TRBJ1-4
clone_size: once
v_call: TRBV19
cdr3_nt: TGTGCCAGTAGTATGGCTCCTCGGACAGCTAGCCATGAAAAACTGTTTTTT
cdr3_aa: CASSMAPRTASHEKLFF

d_call: -
cdr3_length: 17
j_call: TRBJ1-5
clone_size: few
v_call: TRBV7-9
cdr3_nt: TGTGCCAGCAGCTTAGCGGGGAAGGGGGATAGCAATCAGCCCCAGCATTTT
cdr3_aa: CASSLAGKGDSNQPQHF